Listed below are T cell receptor beta chains from one sample, sequenced in a study of cytomegalovirus exposure and HLA in healthy donors. TCRdb's table, derived via immunoSEQ multiplex PCR, lists solely in-frame clones and lacks some. Found here are about 190,000 clones, approximately 80% of them singletons; the top ten hold less than 8.5%. Sample: PBMCs. These receptors were collected from a young man in good health and CMV-seropositive. The CDR3 runs from the conserved cysteine through the conserved F or W. Each record gives: clone size, D gene, V gene, J gene, CDR3 protein, CDR3 DNA. The D gene is left open where the match is weak. Rows give clone size only sometimes, using once, few, many, or a class for an expanded clone.

abundance: -; d_gene: -; v_gene: TRBV5-4; j_gene: TRBJ2-3; CDR3aa: CASSLDSGDTQYF; CDR3nt: TGTGCCAGCAGCTTGGATTCGGGGGATACGCAGTATTTT
abundance: -; d_gene: TRBD2; v_gene: TRBV7-2; j_gene: TRBJ2-1; CDR3aa: CASSLESSGRVGNEQFF; CDR3nt: TGTGCCAGCAGCTTAGAGAGTAGCGGGAGGGTCGGTAATGAGCAGTTCTTC
abundance: -; d_gene: TRBD1; v_gene: TRBV28; j_gene: TRBJ2-7; CDR3aa: CASSFQGATTREQYF; CDR3nt: TGTGCCAGCAGTTTCCAGGGGGCCACTACGAGAGAGCAGTACTTC
abundance: -; d_gene: TRBD1; v_gene: TRBV6-1; j_gene: TRBJ1-5; CDR3aa: CASKGQASNQPQHF; CDR3nt: TGTGCCAGCAAGGGACAGGCTAGCAATCAGCCCCAGCATTTT
abundance: -; d_gene: -; v_gene: TRBV19; j_gene: TRBJ2-7; CDR3aa: CASSIGGAGYEQYF; CDR3nt: TGTGCCAGTAGTATTGGGGGGGCTGGCTACGAGCAGTACTTC
abundance: -; d_gene: -; v_gene: TRBV6-6; j_gene: TRBJ1-1; CDR3aa: CASRETAGVDTEAFF; CDR3nt: TGTGCCAGCAGGGAAACGGCAGGGGTGGATACTGAAGCTTTCTTT
abundance: once; d_gene: -; v_gene: TRBV5-6; j_gene: TRBJ2-2; CDR3aa: CASSLIDTYGRELFF; CDR3nt: TGTGCCAGCAGCTTGATTGACACCTACGGGAGGGAGCTGTTTTTT
abundance: once; d_gene: -; v_gene: TRBV30; j_gene: TRBJ1-4; CDR3aa: CAWSEAQGSGEKLFF; CDR3nt: TGTGCCTGGAGTGAGGCCCAGGGGAGCGGTGAAAAACTGTTTTTT
abundance: -; d_gene: -; v_gene: TRBV6-4; j_gene: TRBJ1-2; CDR3aa: CASSPEGDHYGYTF; CDR3nt: TGTGCCAGCAGTCCCGAGGGGGACCACTATGGCTACACCTTC
abundance: few; d_gene: TRBD1; v_gene: TRBV18; j_gene: TRBJ1-2; CDR3aa: CASSLGQDGYTF; CDR3nt: TGTGCCAGCTCACTTGGACAGGATGGCTACACCTTC
abundance: -; d_gene: -; v_gene: TRBV28; j_gene: TRBJ1-5; CDR3aa: CASTLISGIITPQHF; CDR3nt: TGTGCCAGCACCTTAATATCAGGGATAATCACCCCCCAGCATTTT
abundance: -; d_gene: TRBD1; v_gene: TRBV28; j_gene: TRBJ1-2; CDR3aa: CASSVGTVYGYTF; CDR3nt: TGTGCCAGCAGTGTGGGGACAGTTTATGGCTACACCTTC